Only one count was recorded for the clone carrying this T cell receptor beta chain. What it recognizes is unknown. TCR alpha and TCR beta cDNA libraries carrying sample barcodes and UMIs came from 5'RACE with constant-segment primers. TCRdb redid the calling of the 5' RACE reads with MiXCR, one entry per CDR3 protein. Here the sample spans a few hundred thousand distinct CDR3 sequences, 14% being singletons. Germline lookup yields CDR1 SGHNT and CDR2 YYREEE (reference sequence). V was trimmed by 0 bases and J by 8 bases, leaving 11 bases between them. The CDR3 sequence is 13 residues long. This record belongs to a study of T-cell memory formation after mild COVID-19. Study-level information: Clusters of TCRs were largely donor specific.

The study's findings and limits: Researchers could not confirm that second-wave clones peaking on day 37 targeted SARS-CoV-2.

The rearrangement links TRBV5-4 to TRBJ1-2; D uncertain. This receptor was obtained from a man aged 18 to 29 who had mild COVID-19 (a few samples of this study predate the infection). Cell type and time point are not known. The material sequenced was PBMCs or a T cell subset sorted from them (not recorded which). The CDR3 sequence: CASSLDGEYGYTF. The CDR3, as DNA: TGTGCCAGCAGCTTGGATGGGGAATACGGCTACACCTTC. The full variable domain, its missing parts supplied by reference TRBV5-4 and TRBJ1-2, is ETGVTQSPTHLIKTRGQQVTLRCSSQSGHNTVSWYQQALGQGPQFIFQYYREEENGRGNFPPRFSGLQFPNYSSELNVNALELDDSALYLCASSLDGEYGYTFGSGTRLTVV.